What follows are 5 T cell receptor beta chains derived from one specimen sequenced in a study of blood T cell repertoires in COVID-19. Method: immunoSEQ multiplex PCR; TCRdb's copy keeps in-frame clones and lacks some. This sample carries roughly 120,000 clones, 87% of them seen once, and the ten largest clones take about 8%. Material for sequencing was peripheral blood. These TCRs come from a human donor in a cohort sampled during active COVID-19.

This clone was detected a few times. The chain is built from TRBV5-4 and TRBJ1-2, with 8 bases aligning to TRBD1. V trimming: 4 bases; J trimming: 1 base; junction bases outside the gene matches: 6. The CDR3 runs to 15 residues. Germline V gene lookup returns CDR1 SGHNT and CDR2 YYREEE (reference sequence). The CDR3 DNA reads as TGTGCCAGCAGCCCCGGACAGGGCCTTAACTATGGCTACACCTTC. Translation: CASSPGQGLNYGYTF. Looking up the rest from reference TRBV5-4 and TRBJ1-2 gives the full variable domain: ETGVTQSPTHLIKTRGQQVTLRCSSQSGHNTVSWYQQALGQGPQFIFQYYREEENGRGNFPPRFSGLQFPNYSSELNVNALELDDSALYLCASSPGQGLNYGYTFGSGTRLTVV.

J is TRBJ2-7 and V is TRBV19; 8 bases match TRBD1. The V segment lost 2 bases and the J segment 2 bases; nucleotides outside the gene matches: 5. Germline loops: CDR1 LNHDA, CDR2 SQIVND (reference sequence). The CDR3 has 15 residues. The CDR3 nucleotides read TGTGCCAGTAGTATACGGGCAGGGGGCGCCTACGAGCAGTACTTC. Encoded protein: CASSIRAGGAYEQYF. Based on the CDR3 plus reference TRBV19 and TRBJ2-7, the full variable domain is DGGITQSPKYLFRKEGQNVTLSCEQNLNHDAMYWYRQDPGQGLRLIYYSQIVNDFQKGDIAEGYSVSREKKESFPLTVTSAQKNPTAFYLCASSIRAGGAYEQYFGPGTRLTVT.

The chain couples TRBV28 to TRBJ2-3, with 7 bases identical to TRBD2. This CDR3 spans 14 amino acids. Germline V gene data show CDR1 as MDHEN and CDR2 as SYDVKM. Trimming removed 3 bases from V and 6 bases from J; junction bases left unmatched: 6. The CDR3 is CASSFGGSRDTQYF. The CDR3 DNA reads as TGTGCCAGCAGTTTTGGCGGGAGTCGGGATACGCAGTATTTT.

The chain recombines TRBV21-1 with TRBJ2-3; the D call in the table, TRBD2, was not verified against the DNA. TRBV21-1 constitutes a pseudogene. This CDR3 comprises 17 residues. The CDR3 spells CASSKVPTSGSTDTQYF. CDR3 bases: TGTGCCAGCAGCAAAGTCCCCACTAGCGGTAGCACAGATACGCAGTATTTT.

In its sample, this clone was seen a few times. The rearrangement uses TRBV6-2 or TRBV6-3 and TRBJ1-4; no definite D call. The CDR3 is 16 amino acids. Germline assignment: CDR1 MNHEY and CDR2 SVGEGT. Trimming pared 6 bases from V and 0 bases from J, leaving 14 bases between. CDR3 amino acids: CASSPTGGSTNEKLFF. Written as DNA, the CDR3 is TGTGCCAGCAGCCCTACTGGCGGATCAACTAATGAAAAACTGTTTTTT.